This T cell receptor (beta chain) emerged from a study of blood T cells in healthy people across ages. The V end lost 3 bases, the J end lost 12 bases, and 14 bases lay between the germline ends. This CDR3 contains 12 residues. Germline CDR1 and CDR2: MNHEY and SMNVEV (reference sequence). Alongside a J-beta primer mix, a sample-barcoded 5' primer served in a second PCR lasting about 6 to 11 cycles. TCRdb reprocessed the 5' RACE reads with MiXCR, giving one entry per CDR3 protein. The data contain about 800,000 distinct CDR3 sequences, about 25% of them singletons. These data also featured in a second study, about T cells of mothers and their children. As reported in that work: Overlap ran slightly, non-significantly higher for related than unrelated mother-child pairs.

This clonotype originated in a boy between 10 and 17 years old in good health. Material for sequencing was blood. The rearrangement joins TRBV27 to TRBJ2-5; D gene unclear. The CDR3 DNA follows: TGTGCCAGCAGTTTTCTCCCGGGCCCTAAGTACTTC. Its protein is CASSFLPGPKYF.